These T cell receptor beta chains were read from a single sample in a study of post-analysis software for immune sequencing data. TCRdb redid the calling of the PCR reads with MiXCR, one entry per CDR3 protein. The sample yields approximately 570,000 distinct CDR3 sequences, around 40% seen once. The sample was blood. These receptors were taken from a girl aged 5-17 years with multiple sclerosis. CDR3s leave out the opening cysteine and the closing phenylalanine or tryptophan. A row's size may be missing; if present it is once, few, many or a size class.

v_call: TRBV6-5
j_call: TRBJ2-5
clone_size: few
cdr3_aa: ASSTSETQY

v_call: TRBV6-1
j_call: TRBJ2-3
clone_size: few
cdr3_aa: ASLTGRNTDTQY

v_call: TRBV11-1
j_call: TRBJ1-1
clone_size: .
cdr3_aa: ASSVDRELETEAF

v_call: TRBV5-1
j_call: TRBJ2-5
clone_size: few
cdr3_aa: ASSTQRQETQY

v_call: TRBV29-1
j_call: TRBJ2-1
clone_size: .
cdr3_aa: SVEGPQLSSYNEQF

v_call: TRBV20-1
j_call: TRBJ2-1
clone_size: .
cdr3_aa: SARYNVFEQF

v_call: TRBV25-1
j_call: TRBJ1-2
clone_size: .
cdr3_aa: ASSEFRFGYT

v_call: TRBV7-2
j_call: TRBJ1-2
clone_size: .
cdr3_aa: ASSLGPGYGYT

v_call: TRBV12-3/TRBV12-4
j_call: TRBJ2-1
clone_size: .
cdr3_aa: ASSFKWLGLAGGPRDNEQF

v_call: TRBV6-5
j_call: TRBJ1-6
clone_size: few
cdr3_aa: ASSYGQPYHSPLH

v_call: TRBV7-2
j_call: TRBJ1-2
clone_size: few
cdr3_aa: ASSSISRNYGYT

v_call: TRBV6-5
j_call: TRBJ2-3
clone_size: few
cdr3_aa: ASSYERGTRDTQY

v_call: TRBV5-1
j_call: TRBJ2-1
clone_size: many
cdr3_aa: ASSFGQALYNEQF

v_call: TRBV4-1
j_call: TRBJ1-2
clone_size: .
cdr3_aa: ASSQVQVQGNGYT

v_call: TRBV20-1
j_call: TRBJ2-1
clone_size: .
cdr3_aa: SATTNYNEQF

v_call: TRBV5-1
j_call: TRBJ1-4
clone_size: once
cdr3_aa: ASSPRGAVEKLF

v_call: TRBV7-9
j_call: .
clone_size: .
cdr3_aa: ASSPPGPYYEQY

v_call: TRBV6-1
j_call: TRBJ2-7
clone_size: .
cdr3_aa: ASSASY

v_call: TRBV24-1
j_call: TRBJ2-5
clone_size: once
cdr3_aa: TTSDWGGSLGGAQY

v_call: TRBV6-5
j_call: .
clone_size: .
cdr3_aa: ASSHRGNNEQY

v_call: TRBV4-1
j_call: TRBJ2-3
clone_size: .
cdr3_aa: ASSQIPTGGNTDTQY

v_call: TRBV5-4
j_call: .
clone_size: few
cdr3_aa: ASGLEGLAYEQY

v_call: TRBV5-1
j_call: TRBJ2-5
clone_size: .
cdr3_aa: ASSWASGSQETQY

v_call: TRBV28
j_call: TRBJ1-2
clone_size: .
cdr3_aa: ASSLGGQTYGYT

v_call: TRBV20-1
j_call: TRBJ2-7
clone_size: .
cdr3_aa: SASLLGDEQY

v_call: TRBV29-1
j_call: TRBJ2-7
clone_size: .
cdr3_aa: SVELIGRDYEQY

v_call: TRBV7-2
j_call: TRBJ2-6
clone_size: many
cdr3_aa: ASSDRGLAGVGANVLT

v_call: TRBV15
j_call: TRBJ2-1
clone_size: few
cdr3_aa: ATSRDSTSVNNEQF

v_call: TRBV12-3/TRBV12-4
j_call: TRBJ2-5
clone_size: .
cdr3_aa: ASRVGGRETQY

v_call: TRBV6-5
j_call: TRBJ1-2
clone_size: few
cdr3_aa: ASSLRGPQGAPGKGYT

v_call: TRBV6-5
j_call: TRBJ2-1
clone_size: .
cdr3_aa: ASSYSGTPTNEQF

v_call: TRBV12-3/TRBV12-4
j_call: TRBJ2-5
clone_size: .
cdr3_aa: ASSFRFNSGETQY

v_call: TRBV3-1
j_call: TRBJ2-2
clone_size: .
cdr3_aa: ASSQGRRGRTRELF

v_call: TRBV6-1
j_call: TRBJ2-7
clone_size: .
cdr3_aa: ASSEAGGQGAYEQY

v_call: TRBV5-5
j_call: TRBJ2-5
clone_size: .
cdr3_aa: ASSPRDRAQETQY

v_call: TRBV29-1
j_call: TRBJ2-7
clone_size: few
cdr3_aa: SVDLGGSYYEQY

v_call: TRBV3-1
j_call: TRBJ1-1
clone_size: .
cdr3_aa: ASSLGTGINTEAF

v_call: TRBV20-1
j_call: TRBJ2-1
clone_size: .
cdr3_aa: SAREVAGGYNEQF

v_call: TRBV12-3/TRBV12-4
j_call: .
clone_size: .
cdr3_aa: ASSPWTSGRDYEQY

v_call: TRBV20-1
j_call: TRBJ2-7
clone_size: .
cdr3_aa: SARGVSYEQY

v_call: TRBV6-6
j_call: TRBJ2-1
clone_size: few
cdr3_aa: ASAPIPLNEQF

v_call: TRBV11-2
j_call: TRBJ2-3
clone_size: .
cdr3_aa: ASSFLEAGTQY

v_call: TRBV7-2
j_call: TRBJ2-7
clone_size: few
cdr3_aa: ASSSLAGFSSYEQY

v_call: TRBV5-1
j_call: TRBJ1-4
clone_size: .
cdr3_aa: ASSLQQGRGEKLF

v_call: TRBV11-1
j_call: TRBJ2-1
clone_size: .
cdr3_aa: ASSAQDEQF

v_call: TRBV11-1
j_call: TRBJ1-1
clone_size: .
cdr3_aa: ASSLTGGGSEAF

v_call: TRBV30
j_call: TRBJ2-7
clone_size: .
cdr3_aa: AWSVQWTGLSYEQY

v_call: TRBV4-2
j_call: TRBJ2-5
clone_size: few
cdr3_aa: ASSQDQAGGSETQY

v_call: TRBV25-1
j_call: TRBJ2-1
clone_size: few
cdr3_aa: ASTLDRDNEQF

v_call: TRBV12-3/TRBV12-4
j_call: TRBJ2-1
clone_size: .
cdr3_aa: ASTGQGPYNEQF

v_call: TRBV29-1
j_call: TRBJ1-3
clone_size: few
cdr3_aa: SARQGPGNTIY

v_call: TRBV5-1
j_call: TRBJ2-7
clone_size: .
cdr3_aa: ASSSGPGLAGAYEQY

v_call: TRBV20-1
j_call: TRBJ2-1
clone_size: few
cdr3_aa: SAANRGSYNEQF

v_call: TRBV5-1
j_call: TRBJ2-1
clone_size: .
cdr3_aa: ASSWNQGPDYNEQF

v_call: TRBV7-6
j_call: TRBJ2-7
clone_size: .
cdr3_aa: ASSLEEIYEQY